This paragraph covers one T cell receptor beta chain sequence. What it binds is not known. The sample is drawn from a study of shared clonotypes between healthy human individuals. In the study overall: Every donor yielded three CD4 naive, three CD4 memory, two CD8 naive and one CD8 memory plate. Study findings and constraints: Among the subsets, naive ones generally showed larger estimated richness than memory ones.

Adults of Caucasian background living in Nashville, Tennessee made up all donors. Authors' methods: Junction-only immunoSEQ sequences carried no quality scores, so filtering differed. Here immunoSEQ multiplex PCR was the method, and the copy in TCRdb shows in-frame clones only, minus some. That table furnishes V, J and clone size, whereas the DNA furnished D and trimming. This table has under 600,000 clones, roughly 95% appearing once. Germline V gene data show CDR1 as SNHLY and CDR2 as FYNNEI. The CDR3 extends over 14 amino acids. The clonotype originates from a woman in her 30s in good health. The chain links TRBV2 to TRBJ2-5, with 9 bases lining up with TRBD2. The J call is in doubt because the DNA end fits TRBJ2-7 better. Sequenced: naive CD4+ T cells sorted from blood. The subset: CD45RA+ positively selected. The CDR3 DNA follows: TGTGCCAGCAGTGAGTGGCTAGCGGGAAACGAGCAGTACTTC. As protein: CASSEWLAGNEQYF.